This T cell receptor beta chain was profiled in a study of human T cells and chemical hapten exposure. Study details: During the roughly 23-week study period, patients had diphenylcyclopropenone applied to the scalp every week. Alopecia areata, totalis or universalis affected patients, mainly female.

TCRdb re-derived calls from the RACE reads in MiXCR, one entry per CDR3 protein. The sample has tens of thousands of distinct CDR3 sequences, around a third seen once; the top ten hold 7.5% to 10%. The time point: patch test 1, 2 weeks after DPC sensitization. Treatment in this sample: therapeutic diphenylcyclopropenone sensitization with weekly scalp DPC. Looked up from germline, CDR1 is MNHEY and CDR2 is SVGEGT. The length of the CDR3 is 15 residues. Trimming pared 8 bases from V and 2 bases from J, leaving 13 bases between. V usage is TRBV6-2 or TRBV6-3 and J usage is TRBJ2-6; TRBD1 is a possible D gene (6 bases). The source is a man between 35 and 55 years old with alopecia areata. Some clones in this sample may be carry-over from other donors' samples. Sample: whole blood, taken in connection with sensitization to the hapten diphenylcyclopropenone (DPC). The CDR3 loop reads CASEWGPTGANVLTF. The CDR3 DNA is TGTGCCAGCGAATGGGGGCCGACTGGGGCCAACGTCCTGACTTTC.